The TCR beta chain under discussion was sequenced for a study of molecular identifiers for immune sequencing clone quantification. This clonotype was recorded at least ten times. Its cognate antigen is unknown. Sorting isolated naive CD8 T cells as CD8+CD4-CCR7+CD45RA+ events. Methods described previously were used for bulk TCR libraries, and listed TCR primers were applied. TCRdb called the PCR reads again in MiXCR, with one record for every CDR3 protein. The sample lists over 600,000 distinct CDR3 sequences, just under 20% seen once, with roughly 0.83% in the top ten. Study results and caveats: Spiked Jurkat TCR RNA equal to one cell could reportedly be picked out among approximately 980,000 naive cells. More than 97% of effector molecules, versus under 1% of naive-cell molecules, belonged to clones above 20 RNA copies.

V lost 6 bases and J 0 bases, leaving 14 bases between the germline ends. Germline-derived CDR1 and CDR2 are SNHLY and FYNNEI. The CDR3 sequence is 16 residues long. The chain links TRBV2 to TRBJ1-4, with a tentative D call TRBD1 (6 bases). Sequencing used naive CD8+ T cells from blood, with Jurkat cell RNA spiked in. Subset of the sample: FACS-sorted CD8+CD4-CCR7+CD45RA+ naive T cells. This TCR derives from a human donor in good health. Some libraries in this study had Jurkat cell RNA spiked in. The CDR3 DNA sequence: TGTGCCAGCAGAGTGGACAGTTCGACAACTAATGAAAAACTGTTTTTT. Translating it yields CASRVDSSTTNEKLFF. The variable domain in full, with the rest retrieved from reference TRBV2 and TRBJ1-4, is EPEVTQTPSHQVTQMGQEVILRCVPISNHLYFYWYRQILGQKVEFLVSFYNNEISEKSEIFDDQFSVERPDGSNFTLKIRSTKLEDSAMYFCASRVDSSTTNEKLFFGSGTQLSVL.